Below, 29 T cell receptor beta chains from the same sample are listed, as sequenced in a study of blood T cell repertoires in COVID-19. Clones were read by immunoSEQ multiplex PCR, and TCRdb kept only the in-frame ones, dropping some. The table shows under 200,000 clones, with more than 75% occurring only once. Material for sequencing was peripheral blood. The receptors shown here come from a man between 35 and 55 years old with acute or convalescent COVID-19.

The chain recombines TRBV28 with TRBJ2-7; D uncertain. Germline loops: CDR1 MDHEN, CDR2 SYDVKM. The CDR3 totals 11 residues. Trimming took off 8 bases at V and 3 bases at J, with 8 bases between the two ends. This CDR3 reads CASHGGYEQYF. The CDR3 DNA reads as TGTGCCAGCCACGGCGGCTACGAGCAGTACTTC.

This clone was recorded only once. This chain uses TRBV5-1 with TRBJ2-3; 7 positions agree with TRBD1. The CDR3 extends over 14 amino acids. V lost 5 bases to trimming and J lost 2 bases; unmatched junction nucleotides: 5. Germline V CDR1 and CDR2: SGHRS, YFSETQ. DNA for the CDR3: TGCGCCAGCAGAGTAGGACAGGACACAGATACGCAGTATTTT. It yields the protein CASRVGQDTDTQYF.

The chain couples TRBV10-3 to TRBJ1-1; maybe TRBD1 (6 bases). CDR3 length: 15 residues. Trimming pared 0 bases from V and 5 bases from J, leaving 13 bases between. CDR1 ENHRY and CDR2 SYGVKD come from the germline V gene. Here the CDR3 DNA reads TGTGCCATCAGTGAGTCAGGGGGGGCCACGACTGAAGCTTTCTTT. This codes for CAISESGGATTEAFF.

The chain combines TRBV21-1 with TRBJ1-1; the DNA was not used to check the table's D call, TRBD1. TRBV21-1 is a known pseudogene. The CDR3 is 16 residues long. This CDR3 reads CASTSIGGLLNTEAFF. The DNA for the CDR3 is TGTGCCAGCACCTCGATAGGGGGTCTCCTGAACACTGAAGCTTTCTTT.

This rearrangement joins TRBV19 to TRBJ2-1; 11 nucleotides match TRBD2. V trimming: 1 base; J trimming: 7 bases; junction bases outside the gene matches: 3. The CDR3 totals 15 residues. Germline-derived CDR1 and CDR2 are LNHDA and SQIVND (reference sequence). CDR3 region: CASSIVAGGKNEQFF. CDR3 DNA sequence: TGTGCCAGTAGTATAGTAGCGGGGGGGAAAAATGAGCAGTTCTTC.

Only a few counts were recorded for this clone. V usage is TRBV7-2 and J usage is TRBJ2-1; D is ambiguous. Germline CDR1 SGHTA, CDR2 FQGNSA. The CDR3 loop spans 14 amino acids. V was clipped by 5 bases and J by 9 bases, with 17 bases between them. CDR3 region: CASSPDSLFGEQFF. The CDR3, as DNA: TGTGCCAGCAGCCCCGACTCCCTCTTCGGTGAGCAGTTCTTC.

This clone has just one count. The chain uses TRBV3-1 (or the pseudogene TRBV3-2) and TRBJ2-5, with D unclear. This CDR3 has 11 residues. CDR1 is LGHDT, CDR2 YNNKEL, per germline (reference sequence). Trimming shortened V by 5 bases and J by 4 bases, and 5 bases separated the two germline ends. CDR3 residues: CASSTRETQYF. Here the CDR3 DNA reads TGTGCCAGCAGCACGCGAGAGACCCAGTACTTC.

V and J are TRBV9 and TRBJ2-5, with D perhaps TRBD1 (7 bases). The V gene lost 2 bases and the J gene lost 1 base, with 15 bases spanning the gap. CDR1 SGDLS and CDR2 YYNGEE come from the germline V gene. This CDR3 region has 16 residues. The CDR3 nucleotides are TGTGCCAGCAGCGTGGGGACAGCCGGGGGCCAAGAGACCCAGTACTTC. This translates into CASSVGTAGGQETQYF.

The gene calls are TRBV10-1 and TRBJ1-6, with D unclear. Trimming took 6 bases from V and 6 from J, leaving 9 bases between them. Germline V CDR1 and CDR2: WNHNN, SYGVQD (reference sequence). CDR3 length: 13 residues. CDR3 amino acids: CASRRDANSPLHF. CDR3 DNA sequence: TGCGCCAGCAGGCGGGATGCTAATTCACCCCTCCACTTT.

Here the CDR3 DNA reads TGTGCCAGCAGTGATGGGGGACTAGCGGTTCAAAACATTCAGTACTTC. It yields the protein CASSDGGLAVQNIQYF. The rearrangement joins TRBV2 to TRBJ2-4; 11 bases line up with TRBD2. This CDR3 has 16 residues. V was pared by 3 bases and J by 5 bases, with 6 bases of the junction left unmatched. CDR1 is SNHLY, CDR2 FYNNEI, per germline.

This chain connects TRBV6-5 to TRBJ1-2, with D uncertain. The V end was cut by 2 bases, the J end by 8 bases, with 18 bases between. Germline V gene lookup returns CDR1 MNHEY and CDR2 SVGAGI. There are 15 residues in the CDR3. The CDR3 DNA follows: TGTGCCAGCAGTTACACCAGCGTCCCAACGGGGGGCTACACCTTC. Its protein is CASSYTSVPTGGYTF.

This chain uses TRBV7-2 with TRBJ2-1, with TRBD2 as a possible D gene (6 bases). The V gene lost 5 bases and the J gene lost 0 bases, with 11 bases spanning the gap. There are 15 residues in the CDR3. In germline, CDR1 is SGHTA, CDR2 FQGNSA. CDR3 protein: CASSPAGSSYNEQFF. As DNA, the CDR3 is TGTGCCAGCAGCCCCGCGGGAAGCTCCTACAATGAGCAGTTCTTC.

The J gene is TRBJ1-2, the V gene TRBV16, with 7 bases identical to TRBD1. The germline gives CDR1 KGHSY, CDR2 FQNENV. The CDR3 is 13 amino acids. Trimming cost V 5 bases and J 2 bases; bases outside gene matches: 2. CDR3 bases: TGTGCCAGCAGCGAGGGGGCAAACTATGGCTACACCTTC. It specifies CASSEGANYGYTF. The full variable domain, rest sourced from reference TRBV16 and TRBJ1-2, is GEEVAQTPKHLVRGEGQKAKLYCAPIKGHSYVFWYQQVLKNEFKFLISFQNENVFDETGMPKERFSAKCLPNSPCSLEIQATKLEDSAVYFCASSEGANYGYTFGSGTRLTVV.

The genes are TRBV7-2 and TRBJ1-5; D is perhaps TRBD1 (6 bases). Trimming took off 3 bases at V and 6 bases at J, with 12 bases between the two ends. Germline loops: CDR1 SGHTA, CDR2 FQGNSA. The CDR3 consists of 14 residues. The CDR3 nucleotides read TGTGCCAGCAGCTTGGGGGCCCCCGGTCAGCCCCAGCATTTT. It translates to CASSLGAPGQPQHF.

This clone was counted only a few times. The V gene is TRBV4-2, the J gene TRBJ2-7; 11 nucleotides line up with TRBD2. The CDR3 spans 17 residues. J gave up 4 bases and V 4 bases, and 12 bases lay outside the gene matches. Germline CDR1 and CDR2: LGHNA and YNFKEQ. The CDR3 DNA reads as TGTGCCAGCAGCCCAGAGAATAGCGGGGGGGCAGGGTACGAGCAGTACTTC. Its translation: CASSPENSGGAGYEQYF.

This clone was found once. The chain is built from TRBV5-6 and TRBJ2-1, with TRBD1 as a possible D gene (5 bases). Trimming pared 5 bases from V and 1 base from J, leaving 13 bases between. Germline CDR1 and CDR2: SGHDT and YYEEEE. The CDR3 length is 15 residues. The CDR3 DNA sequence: TGTGCCAGCAGGCAGGGCGTTAGATCCTACAATGAGCAGTTCTTC. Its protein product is CASRQGVRSYNEQFF.

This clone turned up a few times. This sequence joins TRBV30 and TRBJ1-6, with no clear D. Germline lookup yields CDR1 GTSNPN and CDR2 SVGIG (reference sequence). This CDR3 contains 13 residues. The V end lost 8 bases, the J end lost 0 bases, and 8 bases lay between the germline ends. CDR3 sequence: CAGEGSYNSPLHF. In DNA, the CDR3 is TGTGCCGGAGAGGGCTCCTATAATTCACCCCTCCACTTT.

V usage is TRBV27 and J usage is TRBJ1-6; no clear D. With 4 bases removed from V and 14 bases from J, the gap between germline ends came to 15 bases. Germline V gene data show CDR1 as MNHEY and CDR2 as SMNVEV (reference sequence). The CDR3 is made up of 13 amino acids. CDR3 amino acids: CASSSRSLMALHF. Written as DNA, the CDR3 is TGTGCCAGCAGTTCGAGATCTCTCATGGCCCTCCACTTT.

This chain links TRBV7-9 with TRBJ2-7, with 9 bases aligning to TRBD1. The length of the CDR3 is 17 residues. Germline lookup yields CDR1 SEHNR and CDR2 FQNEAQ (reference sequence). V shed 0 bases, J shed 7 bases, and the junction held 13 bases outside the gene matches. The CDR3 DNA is TGTGCCAGCAGCTTAGCGACGGAGAACAGGGGGCATAAAGAGCAGTACTTC. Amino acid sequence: CASSLATENRGHKEQYF. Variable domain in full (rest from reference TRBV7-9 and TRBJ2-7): DTGVSQNPRHKITKRGQNVTFRCDPISEHNRLYWYRQTLGQGPEFLTYFQNEAQLEKSRLLSDRFSAERPKGSFSTLEIQRTEQGDSAMYLCASSLATENRGHKEQYFGPGTRLTVT.

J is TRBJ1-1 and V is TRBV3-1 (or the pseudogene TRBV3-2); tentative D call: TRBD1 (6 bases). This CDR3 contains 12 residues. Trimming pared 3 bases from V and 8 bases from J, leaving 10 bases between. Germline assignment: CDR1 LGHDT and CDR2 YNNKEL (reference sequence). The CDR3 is CASSQGAVEAFF. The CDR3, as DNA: TGTGCCAGCAGCCAGGGGGCAGTGGAAGCTTTCTTT.

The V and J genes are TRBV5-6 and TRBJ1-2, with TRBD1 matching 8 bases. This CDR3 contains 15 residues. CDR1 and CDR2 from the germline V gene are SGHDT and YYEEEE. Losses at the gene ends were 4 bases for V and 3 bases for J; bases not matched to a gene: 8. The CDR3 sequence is CASSVRTGIYYGYTF. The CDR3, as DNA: TGTGCCAGCAGCGTACGGACAGGGATCTACTATGGCTACACCTTC. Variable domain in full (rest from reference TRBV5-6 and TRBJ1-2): DAGVTQSPTHLIKTRGQQVTLRCSPKSGHDTVSWYQQALGQGPQFIFQYYEEEERQRGNFPDRFSGHQFPNYSSELNVNALLLGDSALYLCASSVRTGIYYGYTFGSGTRLTVV.

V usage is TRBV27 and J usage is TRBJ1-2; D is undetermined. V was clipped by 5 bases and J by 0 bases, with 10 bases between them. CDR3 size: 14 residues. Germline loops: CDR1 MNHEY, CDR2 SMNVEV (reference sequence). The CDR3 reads CASSNQKTNYGYTF. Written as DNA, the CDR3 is TGTGCCAGCAGTAACCAGAAAACTAACTATGGCTACACCTTC.

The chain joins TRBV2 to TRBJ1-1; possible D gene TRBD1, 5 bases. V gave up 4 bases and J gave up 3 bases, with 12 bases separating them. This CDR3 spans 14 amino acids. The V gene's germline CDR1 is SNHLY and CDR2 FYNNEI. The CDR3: CASSGGGMDTEAFF. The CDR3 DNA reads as TGTGCCAGCAGTGGTGGGGGGATGGACACTGAAGCTTTCTTT.

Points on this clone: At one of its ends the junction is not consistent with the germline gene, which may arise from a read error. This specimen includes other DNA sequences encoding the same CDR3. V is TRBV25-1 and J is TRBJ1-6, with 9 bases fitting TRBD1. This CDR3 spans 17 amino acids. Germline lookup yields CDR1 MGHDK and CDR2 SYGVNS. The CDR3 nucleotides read TGTGCCAGGTCCGGGACAGGGTCTAGCTCCTATAACTCACCCCTCCACTTT. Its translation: CARSGTGSSSYNSPLHF.

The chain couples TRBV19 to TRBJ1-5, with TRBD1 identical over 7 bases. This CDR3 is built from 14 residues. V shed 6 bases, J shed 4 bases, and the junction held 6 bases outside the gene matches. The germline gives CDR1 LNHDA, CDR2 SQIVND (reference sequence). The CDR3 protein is CASRDRERNQPQHF. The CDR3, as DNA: TGTGCCAGTAGAGACAGGGAACGGAATCAGCCCCAGCATTTT. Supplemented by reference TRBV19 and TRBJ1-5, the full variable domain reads DGGITQSPKYLFRKEGQNVTLSCEQNLNHDAMYWYRQDPGQGLRLIYYSQIVNDFQKGDIAEGYSVSREKKESFPLTVTSAQKNPTAFYLCASRDRERNQPQHFGDGTRLSIL.

In nucleotides, the CDR3 is TGTGCCAGCTCACCACTCGTCACAGATACGCAGTATTTT. Its translation: CASSPLVTDTQYF. V gene TRBV18 combines with J gene TRBJ2-3; no reliable D call. This CDR3 has 13 amino acids. With 1 base removed from V and 2 bases from J, the gap between germline ends came to 4 bases. Germline lookup yields CDR1 KGHSH and CDR2 LQKENI. Full variable domain (missing parts from reference TRBV18 and TRBJ2-3): NAGVMQNPRHLVRRRGQEARLRCSPMKGHSHVYWYRQLPEEGLKFMVYLQKENIIDESGMPKERFSAEFPKEGPSILRIQQVVRGDSAAYFCASSPLVTDTQYFGPGTRLTVL.

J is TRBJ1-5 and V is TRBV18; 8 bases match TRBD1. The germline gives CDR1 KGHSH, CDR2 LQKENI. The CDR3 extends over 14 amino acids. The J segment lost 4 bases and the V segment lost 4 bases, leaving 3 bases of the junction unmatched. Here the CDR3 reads CASSLTGENQPQHF. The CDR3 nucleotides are TGTGCCAGCTCACTGACAGGGGAAAATCAGCCCCAGCATTTT. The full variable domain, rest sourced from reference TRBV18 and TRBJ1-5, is NAGVMQNPRHLVRRRGQEARLRCSPMKGHSHVYWYRQLPEEGLKFMVYLQKENIIDESGMPKERFSAEFPKEGPSILRIQQVVRGDSAAYFCASSLTGENQPQHFGDGTRLSIL.

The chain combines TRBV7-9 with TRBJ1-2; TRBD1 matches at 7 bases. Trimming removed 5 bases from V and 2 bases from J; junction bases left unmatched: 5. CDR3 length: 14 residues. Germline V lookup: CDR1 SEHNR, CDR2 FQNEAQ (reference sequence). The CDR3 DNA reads TGTGCCAGCAGCGCCGGGACAGCGAACTATGGCTACACCTTC. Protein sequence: CASSAGTANYGYTF.

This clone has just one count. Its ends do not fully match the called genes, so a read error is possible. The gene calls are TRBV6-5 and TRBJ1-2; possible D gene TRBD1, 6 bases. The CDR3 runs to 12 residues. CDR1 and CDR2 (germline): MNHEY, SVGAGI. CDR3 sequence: CASVRGEYGHTF. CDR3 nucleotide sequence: TGTGCCAGCGTCAGGGGAGAATATGGCCACACCTTC.